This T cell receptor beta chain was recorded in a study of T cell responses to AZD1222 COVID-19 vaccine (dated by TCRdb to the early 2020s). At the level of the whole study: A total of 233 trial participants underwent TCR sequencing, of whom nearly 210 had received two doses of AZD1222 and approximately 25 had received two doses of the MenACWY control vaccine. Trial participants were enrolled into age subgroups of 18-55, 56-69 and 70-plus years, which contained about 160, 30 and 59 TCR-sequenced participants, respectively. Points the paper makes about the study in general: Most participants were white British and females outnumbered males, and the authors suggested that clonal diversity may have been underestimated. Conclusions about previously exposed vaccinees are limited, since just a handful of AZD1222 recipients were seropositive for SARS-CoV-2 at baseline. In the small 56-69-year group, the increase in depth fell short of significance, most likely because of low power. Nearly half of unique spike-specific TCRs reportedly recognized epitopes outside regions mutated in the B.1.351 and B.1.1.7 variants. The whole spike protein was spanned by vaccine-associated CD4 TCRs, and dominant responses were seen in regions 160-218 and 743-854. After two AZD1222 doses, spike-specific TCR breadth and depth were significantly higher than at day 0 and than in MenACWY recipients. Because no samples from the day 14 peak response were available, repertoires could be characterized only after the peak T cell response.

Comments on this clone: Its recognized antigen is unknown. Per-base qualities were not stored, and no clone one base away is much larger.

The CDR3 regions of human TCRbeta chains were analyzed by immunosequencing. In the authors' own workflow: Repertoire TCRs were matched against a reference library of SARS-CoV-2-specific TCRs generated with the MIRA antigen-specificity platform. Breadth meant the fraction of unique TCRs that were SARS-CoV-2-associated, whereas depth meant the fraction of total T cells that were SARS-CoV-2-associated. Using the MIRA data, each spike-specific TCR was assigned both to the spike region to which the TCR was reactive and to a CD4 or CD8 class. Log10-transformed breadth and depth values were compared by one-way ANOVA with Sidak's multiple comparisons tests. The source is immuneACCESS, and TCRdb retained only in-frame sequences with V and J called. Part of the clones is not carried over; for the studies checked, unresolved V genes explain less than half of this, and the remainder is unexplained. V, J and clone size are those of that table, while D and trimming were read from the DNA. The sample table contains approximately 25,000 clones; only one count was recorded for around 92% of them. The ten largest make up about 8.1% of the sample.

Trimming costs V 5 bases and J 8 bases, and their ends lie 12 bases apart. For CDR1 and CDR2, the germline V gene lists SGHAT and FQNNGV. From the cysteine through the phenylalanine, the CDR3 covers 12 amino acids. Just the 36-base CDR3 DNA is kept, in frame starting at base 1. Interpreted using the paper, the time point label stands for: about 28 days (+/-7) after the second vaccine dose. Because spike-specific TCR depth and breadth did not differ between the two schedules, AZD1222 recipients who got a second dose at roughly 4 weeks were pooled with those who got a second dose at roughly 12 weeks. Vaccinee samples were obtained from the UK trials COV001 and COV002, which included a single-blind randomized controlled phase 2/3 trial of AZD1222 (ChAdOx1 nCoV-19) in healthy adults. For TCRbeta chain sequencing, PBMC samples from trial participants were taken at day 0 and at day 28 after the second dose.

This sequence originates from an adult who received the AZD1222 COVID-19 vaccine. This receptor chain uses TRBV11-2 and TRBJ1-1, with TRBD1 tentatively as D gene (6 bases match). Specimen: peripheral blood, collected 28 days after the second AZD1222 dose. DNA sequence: TGTGCCAGCAGCCTCCCGGACAGCGAAGCTTTCTTT. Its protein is CASSLPDSEAFF.